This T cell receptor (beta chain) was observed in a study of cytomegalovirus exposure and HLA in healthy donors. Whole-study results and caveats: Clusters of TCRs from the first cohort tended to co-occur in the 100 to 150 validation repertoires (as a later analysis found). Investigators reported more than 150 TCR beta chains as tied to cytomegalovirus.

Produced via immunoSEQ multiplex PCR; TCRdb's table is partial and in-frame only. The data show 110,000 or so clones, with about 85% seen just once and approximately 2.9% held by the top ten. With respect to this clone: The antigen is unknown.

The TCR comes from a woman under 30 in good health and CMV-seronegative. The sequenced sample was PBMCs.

CDR3 amino acids: CASSQLGRGSEAFF. Here the CDR3 DNA reads TGTGCCAGCAGCCAACTAGGCAGGGGTTCTGAAGCTTTCTTT. The J gene is TRBJ1-1, the V gene TRBV7-2, with D perhaps matching TRBD1 (6 bases). CDR3 size: 14 residues. Trimming pared 5 bases from V and 6 bases from J, leaving 16 bases between. Germline V gene sequence: CDR1 SGHTA, CDR2 FQGNSA.